Listed below are T cell receptor beta chains from one sample, sequenced in a study of T-cell reconstitution after alpha-beta-depleted transplantation in children. A single record per CDR3 protein comes from TCRdb applying MiXCR to the PCR reads. The repertoire holds fewer than 250,000 distinct CDR3 sequences, around a sixth seen once, with about 39% in the top ten. The material sequenced was PBMCs, mostly from graft donor cells, taken 360 days after TCRalphabeta/CD19-depleted stem cell transplant. The source of these receptors is a male patient aged 2 to 9 who had a stem cell transplant for acute lymphoblastic leukemia, so the T cells may come from the graft donor. Both conserved end residues are part of each CDR3. A D gene is named only where the DNA matches it firmly. Clone size is stated in some rows and not others, as once, few, many or a class when expanded.

CDR3 DNA	CDR3 protein	clone size	D gene	J gene	V gene
TGCAGCGTCCCGGGACAGGGACTAGATACGCAGTATTTT	CSVPGQGLDTQYF	-	TRBD1	TRBJ2-3	TRBV29-1
TGTGCCAGCAGCTTCACGAGGGTTTCGGGCAATCAGCCCCAGCATTTT	CASSFTRVSGNQPQHF	few	-	TRBJ1-5	TRBV7-8
TGTGCCAGCAGTCCACAGGGTTCTAATGAGCAGTTCTTC	CASSPQGSNEQFF	many	-	TRBJ2-1	TRBV12-3/TRBV12-4
TGTGCTAGTGGTTTCCTCTGGGCCTCTGGGGCCAACGTCCTGACTTTC	CASGFLWASGANVLTF	few	-	TRBJ2-6	TRBV12-5
TGCGCCAGCAGCTCCGGACAGGAAATGGTCGATGAGCAGTTCTTC	CASSSGQEMVDEQFF	-	TRBD1	TRBJ2-1	TRBV5-1
TGTGCCAGCAGGACAGACTTGACCCAGTACTTC	CASRTDLTQYF	-	-	TRBJ2-5	TRBV6-5
TGCGCCAGCAGCTTAGGACGGAGGCCCTACGAGCAGTACTTC	CASSLGRRPYEQYF	-	-	TRBJ2-7	TRBV5-1
TGTGCCATCAGTGAGGACAGGCGCCAAGAGACCCAGTACTTC	CAISEDRRQETQYF	-	-	TRBJ2-5	TRBV10-3
TGTGCCAGCAGTTTAGAGTGGGGAAAACTGTTTTTT	CASSLEWGKLFF	many	-	TRBJ1-4	TRBV12-3/TRBV12-4
TGCAGCGTTTCAACCTCCCGGGAGACCCAGTACTTC	CSVSTSRETQYF	-	-	TRBJ2-5	TRBV29-1
TGTGCCAGCAGCTTAAGATCTCAGGGAGAGCAGTTCTTC	CASSLRSQGEQFF	few	-	TRBJ2-1	TRBV7-2
TGCAGTGCTTCAGGTAGCAATCAGCCCCAGCATTTT	CSASGSNQPQHF	-	-	TRBJ1-5	TRBV20-1
TGTGCCCTCCGCGGGTCCAAAAACATTCAGTACTTC	CALRGSKNIQYF	few	-	TRBJ2-4	TRBV2
TGCAGTGCTAGAAACAGGGGGCGCGTCAATGAGCAGTTCTTC	CSARNRGRVNEQFF	-	TRBD1	TRBJ2-1	TRBV20-1
TGTGCCAGTAGCGAAAACACAGGGACGGCCCAGTACTTC	CASSENTGTAQYF	few	-	TRBJ2-5	TRBV19
TGTGCCAGCAGTTGGGGGGTCATTAACTATGGCTACACCTTC	CASSWGVINYGYTF	-	-	TRBJ1-2	TRBV12-3/TRBV12-4
TGTGCCAGCAGCTTGGTTCGGGGACCGAACACCGGGGAGCTGTTTTTT	CASSLVRGPNTGELFF	-	-	TRBJ2-2	TRBV5-6
TGTGCCAGTAGTATACTCAGGGACCAGGGCCAGCCCCAGCATTTT	CASSILRDQGQPQHF	-	-	TRBJ1-5	TRBV19
TGTGCCAGCAGCTCTAACTCCGTGGACAACCCCTCCTACGAGCAGTACTTC	CASSSNSVDNPSYEQYF	-	-	TRBJ2-7	TRBV7-8
TGTGCCAGCAGTTTAAGACAGCAGAACACCGGGGAGCTGTTTTTT	CASSLRQQNTGELFF	many	-	TRBJ2-2	TRBV27
TGTGCCAGCAGCTTTGACGGGAGGTCGGGCACCGGGGAGCTGTTTTTT	CASSFDGRSGTGELFF	few	TRBD2	TRBJ2-2	TRBV11-2
TGTGCCAGCAGTTACGGGGGTTTTAGCAATCAGCCCCAGCATTTT	CASSYGGFSNQPQHF	-	-	TRBJ1-5	TRBV28
TGCAGTGCTTTCTGCCGTATGACAGGGTGCAAACCCTTTGAAGCTTTCTTT	CSAFCRMTGCKPFEAFF	-	TRBD1	TRBJ1-1	TRBV20-1
TGCGCCAGCAGCCAAGGGGCGCTAGCGGGGTCAGATACGCAGTATTTT	CASSQGALAGSDTQYF	few	TRBD2	TRBJ2-3	TRBV4-3
TGTGCCAGCAGTTCCGACAGGTTGGTGGGCACTGAAGCTTTCTTT	CASSSDRLVGTEAFF	-	-	TRBJ1-1	TRBV27
TGTGCCAGCAGCTTAGGGTTCCAGGGGAGCACAGATACGCAGTATTTT	CASSLGFQGSTDTQYF	many	-	TRBJ2-3	TRBV7-2
TGTGCCAGCAGCTTAGTCCGGCAGTACCAAGAGACCCAGTACTTC	CASSLVRQYQETQYF	few	-	TRBJ2-5	TRBV7-9
TGCGCCAGCAGTGAGACCGGGGTTAAGTTCTTC	CASSETGVKFF	-	-	TRBJ2-1	TRBV10-2
TGTGCCAGCAGCGTAGTTGCGGGGGGGCTCCCAGATACGCAGTATTTT	CASSVVAGGLPDTQYF	few	TRBD2	TRBJ2-3	TRBV9
TGCAGCGTTGAACGGGGGAACACTGAAGCTTTCTTT	CSVERGNTEAFF	few	-	TRBJ1-1	TRBV29-1
TGTGCCTGGAGTGTACTAGGCGGGAGACCCAATGAGCAGTTCTTC	CAWSVLGGRPNEQFF	-	TRBD2	TRBJ2-1	TRBV30
TGTGCCAGCTCACCATTCCTCTCCCCGGGACAGGGGATTAATGAGCAGTTCTTC	CASSPFLSPGQGINEQFF	few	TRBD1	TRBJ2-1	TRBV18
TGTGCCAGCAGCTTAGCGGCAATAAGCTCCTACGAGCAGTACTTC	CASSLAAISSYEQYF	-	-	TRBJ2-7	TRBV7-9
TGTGCCAGCTCACCACCGGGCAGCTCCTCCTATAATTCACCCCTCCACTTT	CASSPPGSSSYNSPLHF	-	-	TRBJ1-6	TRBV18
TGTGCCAGCAGCTCGAGAGCCGGGACTAGTAGTCATGAGCAGTTCTTC	CASSSRAGTSSHEQFF	-	TRBD2	TRBJ2-1	TRBV7-2
TGTGCCAGCAGCCAAGACCGGGGCCCTGAAGCTTTCTTT	CASSQDRGPEAFF	-	-	TRBJ1-1	TRBV3-1
TGCAGCGTTATCTGGGGATTCTACGAGCAGTACTTC	CSVIWGFYEQYF	few	-	TRBJ2-7	TRBV29-1
TGTGCCAGCAGCTTGAAAGGGGTCCCCAAAAACATTCAGTACTTC	CASSLKGVPKNIQYF	-	-	TRBJ2-4	TRBV5-6
TGTGCCACCAGCAGAGATCGTCGGCTAGCGGGGGCCCGCAACACCGGGGAGCTGTTTTTT	CATSRDRRLAGARNTGELFF	-	TRBD2	TRBJ2-2	TRBV15
TGTGCCAGCAGCTTGGGTGGTGTTCACGAGACCCAGTACTTC	CASSLGGVHETQYF	-	-	TRBJ2-5	TRBV11-2
TGCGCCAGCAGATATCGTTCGGCAGGGGGTCGGGAGACCCAGTACTTC	CASRYRSAGGRETQYF	-	TRBD1	TRBJ2-5	TRBV5-1
TGCAGCGGGGGACTGACGAACACTGAAGCTTTCTTT	CSGGLTNTEAFF	few	-	TRBJ1-1	TRBV29-1
TGTGCCAGCAGCTTCCAGGGTATGGGGGTGAGTGAGCAGTTCTTC	CASSFQGMGVSEQFF	-	-	TRBJ2-1	TRBV5-5
TGTGCCAGCAGTGAACCATTCGGGAACATTCAGTACTTC	CASSEPFGNIQYF	-	-	TRBJ2-4	TRBV25-1
TGTGCTAGTGGTTTGGGGACACTTTACGAGCAGTACTTC	CASGLGTLYEQYF	-	-	TRBJ2-7	TRBV12-5
TGTGCCAGCAGCTTAGGGGACAGTTTCATCTATGGCTACACCTTC	CASSLGDSFIYGYTF	-	TRBD1	TRBJ1-2	TRBV7-2
TGTGCCAGCAGTGCACCGGGACTTCATACAAAACTGTTTTTT	CASSAPGLHTKLFF	-	-	TRBJ1-4	TRBV28
TGCAGTGCTGGACCCCCCCAGCCCCAGCATTTT	CSAGPPQPQHF	many	-	TRBJ1-5	TRBV20-1
TGTGCCAGCGGAATAGCGAGGGGGCTATCTGCAGATACGCAGTATTTT	CASGIARGLSADTQYF	-	TRBD1	TRBJ2-3	TRBV7-8
TGTGCCAGCAGCTTTGCAGACAGGGCGAGGAACTATGGCTACACCTTC	CASSFADRARNYGYTF	-	TRBD1	TRBJ1-2	TRBV12-3/TRBV12-4
TGTGCCATCAGTGATCGGGAAGGCACTAATGAAAAACTGTTTTTT	CAISDREGTNEKLFF	many	-	TRBJ1-4	TRBV10-3
TGCGCCAGCCGGGCCTCGAACTATGGCTACACCTTC	CASRASNYGYTF	few	-	TRBJ1-2	TRBV5-1
TGTGCCAGCAGCTTAACAGGGAGCTCCTACAATGAGCAGTTCTTC	CASSLTGSSYNEQFF	many	-	TRBJ2-1	TRBV7-9
TGCGCCAGCAGCTTGAGGCAGGGAGACCGGAGGCAAGGTAGCACAGATACGCAGTATTTT	CASSLRQGDRRQGSTDTQYF	few	-	TRBJ2-3	TRBV5-1